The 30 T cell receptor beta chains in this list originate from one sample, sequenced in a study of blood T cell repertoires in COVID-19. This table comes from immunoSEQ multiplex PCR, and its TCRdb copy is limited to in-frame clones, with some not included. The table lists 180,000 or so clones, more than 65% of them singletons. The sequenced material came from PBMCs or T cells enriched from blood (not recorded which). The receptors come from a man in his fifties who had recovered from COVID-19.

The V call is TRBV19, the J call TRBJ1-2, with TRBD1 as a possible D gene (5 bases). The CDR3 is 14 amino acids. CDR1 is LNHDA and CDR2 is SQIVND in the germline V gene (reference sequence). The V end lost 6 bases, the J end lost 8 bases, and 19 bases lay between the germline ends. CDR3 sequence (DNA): TGTGCCAGTAGGCTTACAGGCGTGTTCTCCGGCTACACCTTC. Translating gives CASRLTGVFSGYTF.

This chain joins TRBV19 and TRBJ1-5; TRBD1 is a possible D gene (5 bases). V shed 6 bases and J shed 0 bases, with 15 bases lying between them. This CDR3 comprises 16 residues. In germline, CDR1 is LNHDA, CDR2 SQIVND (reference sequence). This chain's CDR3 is CASRTLGGNSNQPQHF. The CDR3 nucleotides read TGTGCCAGTAGGACGTTGGGGGGAAATAGCAATCAGCCCCAGCATTTT.

The CDR3 bases are TGTGCCAGCAGCTTAGCGGGACAGGGGGATGAAAAACTGTTTTTT. Its protein product is CASSLAGQGDEKLFF. The J gene is TRBJ1-4, the V gene TRBV7-8, with TRBD1 matching 11 bases. Looked up from germline, CDR1 is SGHVS and CDR2 is FQNEAQ. The CDR3 is made up of 15 amino acids. Trimming removed 0 bases from V and 6 bases from J; junction bases left unmatched: 0.

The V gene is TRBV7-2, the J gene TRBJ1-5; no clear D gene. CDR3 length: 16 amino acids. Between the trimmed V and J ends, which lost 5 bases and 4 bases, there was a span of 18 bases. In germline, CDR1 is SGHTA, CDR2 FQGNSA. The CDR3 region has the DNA TGTGCCAGCAGCCCGGATCGGGGAGGAGCAAATCAGCCCCAGCATTTT. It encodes CASSPDRGGANQPQHF.

CDR3 DNA: TGTGCCAGCAGCACCGGGGGGCTATCTGGGGCCAACGTCCTGACTTTC. Protein product: CASSTGGLSGANVLTF. The chain combines TRBV7-6 with TRBJ2-6, with D perhaps matching TRBD2 (7 bases). V was clipped by 5 bases and J by 1 base, with 12 bases between them. The CDR3 is 16 residues long. Germline V gene data show CDR1 as SGHVS and CDR2 as FNYEAQ.

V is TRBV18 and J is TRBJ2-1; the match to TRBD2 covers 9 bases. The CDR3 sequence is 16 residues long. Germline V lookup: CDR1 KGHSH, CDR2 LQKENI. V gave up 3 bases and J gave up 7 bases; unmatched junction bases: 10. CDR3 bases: TGTGCCAGCTCACCTCTCCGGGGACTAGCCATAAATGAGCAGTTCTTC. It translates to CASSPLRGLAINEQFF.

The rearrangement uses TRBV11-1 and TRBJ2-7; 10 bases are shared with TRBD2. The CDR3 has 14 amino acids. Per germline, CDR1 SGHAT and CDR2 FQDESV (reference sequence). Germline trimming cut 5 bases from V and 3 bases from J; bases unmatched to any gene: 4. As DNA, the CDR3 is TGTGCCAGCAGCCCCCGACTAGCGGGCTACGAGCAGTACTTC. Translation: CASSPRLAGYEQYF.

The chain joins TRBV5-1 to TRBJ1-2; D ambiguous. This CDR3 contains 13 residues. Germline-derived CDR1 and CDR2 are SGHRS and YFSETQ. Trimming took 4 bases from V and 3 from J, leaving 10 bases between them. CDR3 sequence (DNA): TGCGCCAGCAGCCTAGCTGGGGACTATGGCTACACCTTC. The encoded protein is CASSLAGDYGYTF.

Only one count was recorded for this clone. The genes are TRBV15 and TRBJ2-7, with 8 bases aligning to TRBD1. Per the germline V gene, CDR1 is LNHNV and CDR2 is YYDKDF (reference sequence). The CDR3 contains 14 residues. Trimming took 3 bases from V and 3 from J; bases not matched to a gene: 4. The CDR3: CATSRTGALYEQYF. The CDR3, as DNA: TGTGCCACCAGCAGGACAGGGGCCCTCTACGAGCAGTACTTC.

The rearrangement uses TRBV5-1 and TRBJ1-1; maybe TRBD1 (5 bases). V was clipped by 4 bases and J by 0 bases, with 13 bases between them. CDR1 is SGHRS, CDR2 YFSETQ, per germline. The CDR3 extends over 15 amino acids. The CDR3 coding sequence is TGCGCCAGCAGCGCTGAGTGGGGCGTGAACACTGAAGCTTTCTTT. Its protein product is CASSAEWGVNTEAFF.

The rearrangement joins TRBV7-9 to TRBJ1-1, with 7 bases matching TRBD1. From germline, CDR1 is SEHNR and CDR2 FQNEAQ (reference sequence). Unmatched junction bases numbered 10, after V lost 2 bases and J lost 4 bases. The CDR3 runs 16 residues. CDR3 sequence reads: CASSLSARQGVTEAFF. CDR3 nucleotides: TGTGCCAGCAGCTTATCCGCCCGACAGGGAGTCACTGAAGCTTTCTTT.

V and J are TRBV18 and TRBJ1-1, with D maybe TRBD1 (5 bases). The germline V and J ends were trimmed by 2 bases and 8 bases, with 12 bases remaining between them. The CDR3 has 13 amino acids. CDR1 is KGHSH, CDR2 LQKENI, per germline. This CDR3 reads CASSPAGGVEAFF. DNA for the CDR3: TGTGCCAGCTCACCAGCGGGGGGTGTAGAAGCTTTCTTT.

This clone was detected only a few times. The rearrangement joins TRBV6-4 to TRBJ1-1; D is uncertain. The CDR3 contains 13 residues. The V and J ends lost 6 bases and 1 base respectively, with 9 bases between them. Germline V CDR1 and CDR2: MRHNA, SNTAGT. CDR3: CASRVTENTEAFF. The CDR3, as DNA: TGTGCCAGCAGAGTCACAGAGAACACTGAAGCTTTCTTT.

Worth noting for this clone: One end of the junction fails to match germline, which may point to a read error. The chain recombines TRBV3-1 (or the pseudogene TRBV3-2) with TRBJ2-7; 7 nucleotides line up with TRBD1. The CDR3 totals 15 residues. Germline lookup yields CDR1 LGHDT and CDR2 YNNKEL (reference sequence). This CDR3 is CASRPGQAASDEQYF. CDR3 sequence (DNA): TGTGCCAGCAGACCCGGACAGGCCGCCTCCGACGAGCAGTACTTC.

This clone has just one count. DNA for the CDR3: TGTGCCAGCAGCCCGGGACAGCAGAACACTGAAGCTTTCTTT. Its translation: CASSPGQQNTEAFF. The rearrangement joins TRBV28 to TRBJ1-1; 7 bases map to TRBD1. After removal of 6 bases from V and 1 base from J, the junction contained 5 bases not matched to a gene. The CDR3 loop spans 14 amino acids. Per germline, CDR1 MDHEN and CDR2 SYDVKM.

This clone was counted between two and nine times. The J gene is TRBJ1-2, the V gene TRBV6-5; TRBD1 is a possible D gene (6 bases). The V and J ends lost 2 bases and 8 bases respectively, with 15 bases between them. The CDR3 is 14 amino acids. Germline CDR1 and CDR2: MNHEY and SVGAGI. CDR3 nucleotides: TGTGCCAGCAGTTACCAACAGGGAGTGGAAGGCTACACCTTC. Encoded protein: CASSYQQGVEGYTF.

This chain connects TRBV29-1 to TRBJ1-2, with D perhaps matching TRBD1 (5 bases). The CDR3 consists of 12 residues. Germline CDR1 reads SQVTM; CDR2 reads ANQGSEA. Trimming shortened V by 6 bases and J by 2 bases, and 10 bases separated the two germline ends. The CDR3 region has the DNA TGCAGCGTAGGGGAACAGAACTATGGCTACACCTTC. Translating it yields CSVGEQNYGYTF.

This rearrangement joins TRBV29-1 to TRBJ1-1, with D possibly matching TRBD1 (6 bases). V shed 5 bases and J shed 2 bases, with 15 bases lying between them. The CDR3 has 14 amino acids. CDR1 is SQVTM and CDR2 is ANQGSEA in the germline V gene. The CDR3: CSVTGQQTNTEAFF. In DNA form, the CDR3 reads TGCAGCGTTACCGGACAGCAAACCAACACTGAAGCTTTCTTT.

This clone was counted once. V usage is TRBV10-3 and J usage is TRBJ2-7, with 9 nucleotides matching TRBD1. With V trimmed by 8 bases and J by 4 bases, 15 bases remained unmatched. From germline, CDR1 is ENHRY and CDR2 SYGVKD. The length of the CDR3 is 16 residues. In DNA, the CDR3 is TGTGCCATCCGGGAACAGGGGGCCCAGATTCCTTACGAGCAGTACTTC. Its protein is CAIREQGAQIPYEQYF.

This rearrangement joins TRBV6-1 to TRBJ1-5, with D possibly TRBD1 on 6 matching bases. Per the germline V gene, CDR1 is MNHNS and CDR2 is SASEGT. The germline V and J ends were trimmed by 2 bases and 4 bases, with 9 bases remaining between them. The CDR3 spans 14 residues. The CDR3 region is CASSEQGGNQPQHF. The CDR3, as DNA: TGTGCCAGCAGTGAACAAGGGGGAAATCAGCCCCAGCATTTT.

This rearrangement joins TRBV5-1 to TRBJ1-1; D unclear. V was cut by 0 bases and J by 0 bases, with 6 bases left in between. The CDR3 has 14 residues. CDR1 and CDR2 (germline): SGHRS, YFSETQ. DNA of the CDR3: TGCGCCAGCAGCTTGGACACCATGAACACTGAAGCTTTCTTT. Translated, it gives CASSLDTMNTEAFF.

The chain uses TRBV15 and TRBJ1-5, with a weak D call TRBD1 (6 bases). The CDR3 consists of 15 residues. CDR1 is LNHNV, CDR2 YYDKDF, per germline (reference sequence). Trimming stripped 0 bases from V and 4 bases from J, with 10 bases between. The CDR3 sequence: CATSRDGGANQPQHF. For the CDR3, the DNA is TGTGCCACCAGCAGAGATGGGGGCGCGAATCAGCCCCAGCATTTT.

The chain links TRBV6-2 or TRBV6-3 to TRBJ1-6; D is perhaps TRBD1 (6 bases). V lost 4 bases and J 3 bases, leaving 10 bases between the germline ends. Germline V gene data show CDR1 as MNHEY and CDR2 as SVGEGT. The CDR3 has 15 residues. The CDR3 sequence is CASSSQGHYNSPLHF. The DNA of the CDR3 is TGTGCCAGCAGTTCCCAGGGGCACTATAATTCACCCCTCCACTTT.

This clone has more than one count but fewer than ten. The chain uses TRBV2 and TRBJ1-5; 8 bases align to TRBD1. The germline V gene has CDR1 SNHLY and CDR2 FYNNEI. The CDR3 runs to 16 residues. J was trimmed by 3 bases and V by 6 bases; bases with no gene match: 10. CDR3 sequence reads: CASRPDPQGVNQPQHF. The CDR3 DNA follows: TGTGCCAGCAGGCCGGATCCACAGGGGGTCAATCAGCCCCAGCATTTT.

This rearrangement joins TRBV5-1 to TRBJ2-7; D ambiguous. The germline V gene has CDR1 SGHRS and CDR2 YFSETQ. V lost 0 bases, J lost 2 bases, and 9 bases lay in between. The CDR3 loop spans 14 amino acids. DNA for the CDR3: TGCGCCAGCAGCTTGGAAGCCACGACCTACGAGCAGTACTTC. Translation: CASSLEATTYEQYF.

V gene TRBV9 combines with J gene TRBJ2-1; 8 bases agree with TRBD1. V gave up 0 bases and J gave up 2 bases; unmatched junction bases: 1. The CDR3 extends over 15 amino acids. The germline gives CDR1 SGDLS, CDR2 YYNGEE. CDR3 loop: CASSVEGQAYNEQFF. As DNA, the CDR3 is TGTGCCAGCAGCGTAGAGGGACAGGCCTACAATGAGCAGTTCTTC.

DNA of the CDR3: TGCAGCGTCCGGGACAGGCATACTGAAGCTTTCTTT. This gives the protein CSVRDRHTEAFF. The chain uses TRBV29-1 and TRBJ1-1; 8 positions agree with TRBD1. J gave up 5 bases and V 6 bases, and 5 bases lay outside the gene matches. Germline CDR1 is SQVTM and CDR2 is ANQGSEA. This CDR3 is 12 amino acids long.

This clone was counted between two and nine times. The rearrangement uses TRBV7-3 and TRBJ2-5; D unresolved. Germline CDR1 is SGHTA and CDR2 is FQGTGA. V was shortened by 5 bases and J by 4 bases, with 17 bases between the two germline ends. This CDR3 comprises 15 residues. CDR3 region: CASSHYIPPPETQYF. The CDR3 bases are TGTGCCAGCAGCCACTACATACCCCCGCCAGAGACCCAGTACTTC.

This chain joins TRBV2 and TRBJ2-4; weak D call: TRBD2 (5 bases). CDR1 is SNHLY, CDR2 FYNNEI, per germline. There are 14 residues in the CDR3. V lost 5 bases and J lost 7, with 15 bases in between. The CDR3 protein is CASSPDRSGNIQYF. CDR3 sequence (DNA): TGTGCCAGCAGTCCTGATAGATCGGGGAACATTCAGTACTTC.

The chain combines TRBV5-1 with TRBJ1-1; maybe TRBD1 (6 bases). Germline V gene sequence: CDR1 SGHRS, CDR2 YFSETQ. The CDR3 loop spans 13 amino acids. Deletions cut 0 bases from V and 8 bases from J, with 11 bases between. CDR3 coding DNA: TGCGCCAGCAGCTTGGCGACAGGAGTGGAAGCTTTCTTT. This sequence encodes CASSLATGVEAFF.